This entry lists 8 T cell receptor beta chains sequenced from one sample in a study of blood T cell repertoires in COVID-19. The repertoire was sequenced with immunoSEQ multiplex PCR; TCRdb's copy has only in-frame clones and lacks some. The repertoire holds approximately 140,000 clones, with 88% as singletons. Material for sequencing was peripheral blood. These receptors originate from a man in his forties or fifties with active or convalescent COVID-19.

The genes are TRBV5-1 and TRBJ2-7; TRBD1 might be the D (5 bases). The CDR3 has 13 residues. CDR1 is SGHRS, CDR2 YFSETQ, per germline. V lost 4 bases and J lost 0, with 8 bases in between. CDR3 sequence (DNA): TGCGCCAGCAGCCATGACAGCTCCTACGAGCAGTACTTC. Translated: CASSHDSSYEQYF.

The genes are TRBV5-6 and TRBJ2-3; TRBD2 agrees at 8 bases. The CDR3 has 14 amino acids. Germline CDR1 reads SGHDT; CDR2 reads YYEEEE. The junction had 3 bases not matched to a gene; V was cut back by 0 bases and J by 6 bases. CDR3 bases: TGTGCCAGCAGCTTGGCGGGAGGGAGGGATACGCAGTATTTT. Encoded protein: CASSLAGGRDTQYF.

The DNA of the CDR3 is TGTGCCAGCAGCTTGGGGCCCGGGACAACCGCCGAAGCTTTCTTT. It is translated as CASSLGPGTTAEAFF. The chain recombines TRBV5-5 with TRBJ1-1; D perhaps matches TRBD1 (6 bases). CDR1 SGHKS and CDR2 YYEKEE come from the germline V gene (reference sequence). CDR3 length: 15 residues. V shed 0 bases and J shed 8 bases, with 17 bases lying between them.

This chain uses TRBV5-6 with TRBJ1-1; D gene unclear. Germline CDR1 is SGHDT and CDR2 is YYEEEE. V gave up 1 base and J gave up 4 bases, with 8 bases separating them. CDR3 size: 13 residues. The CDR3 loop is CASSLWAGTEAFF. CDR3 DNA: TGTGCCAGCAGCTTGTGGGCGGGCACTGAAGCTTTCTTT.

The chain recombines TRBV25-1 with TRBJ2-1; TRBD2 matches 13 bases. The CDR3 sequence is 16 residues long. CDR1 is MGHDK, CDR2 SYGVNS, per germline. The J segment lost 7 bases and the V segment lost 4 bases, leaving 7 bases of the junction unmatched. The CDR3 protein is CASSVTGTSGINEQFF. The CDR3, as DNA: TGTGCCAGCAGTGTAACCGGGACTAGCGGGATTAATGAGCAGTTCTTC.

V gene TRBV27 combines with J gene TRBJ1-2; 7 bases map to TRBD1. J was trimmed by 4 bases and V by 6 bases; bases with no gene match: 11. The CDR3 has 15 residues. Germline CDR1 is MNHEY and CDR2 is SMNVEV (reference sequence). The CDR3 DNA sequence: TGTGCCAGCAGGGGGGACAGAGCCTTCGTCTATGGCTACACCTTC. This translates into CASRGDRAFVYGYTF.

V is TRBV28 and J is TRBJ1-1; D is ambiguous. CDR3 length equals 14 residues. Trimming shortened V by 2 bases and J by 2 bases, and 9 bases separated the two germline ends. CDR1 is MDHEN, CDR2 SYDVKM, per germline. CDR3 nucleotide sequence: TGTGCCAGCAGTTTACCACATGGCAACACTGAAGCTTTCTTT. Translated: CASSLPHGNTEAFF.

The genes are TRBV29-1 and TRBJ2-2, with 10 bases identical to TRBD1. This CDR3 has 14 amino acids. Germline V gene lookup returns CDR1 SQVTM and CDR2 ANQGSEA. V was pared by 5 bases and J by 5 bases, with 5 bases of the junction left unmatched. The CDR3, as DNA: TGCAGCGTTAGGGGACAGGGGAGTACCGGGGAGCTGTTTTTT. The encoded protein is CSVRGQGSTGELFF.